This T cell receptor (beta chain) was documented in a study of cytomegalovirus exposure and HLA in healthy donors. The PCR contained 60 Vbeta and 13 Jbeta primers. Using immunoSEQ multiplex PCR, the repertoire was profiled, and TCRdb retains in-frame clones only, with some absent. This sample yields 150,000 to 200,000 clones, of which about four fifths are seen a single time; 1.5% to 2% belongs to the top ten. This clone showed up just once. The ends lost 4 bases at V and 7 bases at J; junction bases unmatched: 6. This CDR3 has 15 residues. Per germline, CDR1 SGHRS and CDR2 YFSETQ. The sequencing input was PBMCs. The receptor was derived from a woman aged 25 to 39 in good health and CMV-seronegative. The chain employs TRBV5-1 and TRBJ1-6; 9 nucleotides agree with TRBD1. For the CDR3, the DNA is TGCGCCAGCAGCATACCGGGACAGGGAAATTCACCCCTCCACTTT. Translating it yields CASSIPGQGNSPLHF.